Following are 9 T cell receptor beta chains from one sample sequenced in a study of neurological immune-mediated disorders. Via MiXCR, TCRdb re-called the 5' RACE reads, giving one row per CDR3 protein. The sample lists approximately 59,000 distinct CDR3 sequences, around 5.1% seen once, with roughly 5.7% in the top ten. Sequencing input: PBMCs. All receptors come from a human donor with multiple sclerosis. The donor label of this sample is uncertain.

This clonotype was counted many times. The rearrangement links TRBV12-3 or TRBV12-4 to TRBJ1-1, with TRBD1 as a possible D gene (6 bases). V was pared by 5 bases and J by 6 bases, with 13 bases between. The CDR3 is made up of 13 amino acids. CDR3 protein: CASSGGRRAEAFF. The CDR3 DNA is TGTGCCAGCAGTGGGGGGCGGAGGGCTGAAGCTTTCTTT.

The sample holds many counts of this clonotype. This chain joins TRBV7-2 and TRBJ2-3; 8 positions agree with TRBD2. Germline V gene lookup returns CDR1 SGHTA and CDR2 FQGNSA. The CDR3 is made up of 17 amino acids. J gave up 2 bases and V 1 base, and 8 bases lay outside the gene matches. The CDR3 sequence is CASSLEDGGGNTDTQYF. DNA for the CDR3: TGTGCCAGCAGCTTAGAGGACGGGGGGGGAAACACAGATACGCAGTATTTT.

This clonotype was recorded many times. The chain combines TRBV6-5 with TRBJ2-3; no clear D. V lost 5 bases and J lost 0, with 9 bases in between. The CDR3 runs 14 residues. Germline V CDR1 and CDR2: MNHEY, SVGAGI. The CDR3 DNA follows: TGTGCCAGCAGTATCTCGGGCAGCACAGATACGCAGTATTTT. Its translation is CASSISGSTDTQYF.

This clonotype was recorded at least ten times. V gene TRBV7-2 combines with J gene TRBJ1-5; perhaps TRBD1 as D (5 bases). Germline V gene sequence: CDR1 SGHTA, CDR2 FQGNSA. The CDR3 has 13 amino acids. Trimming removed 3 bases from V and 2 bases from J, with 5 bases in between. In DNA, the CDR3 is TGTGCCAGCAGCTTGACAGGCAATCAGCCCCAGCATTTT. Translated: CASSLTGNQPQHF.

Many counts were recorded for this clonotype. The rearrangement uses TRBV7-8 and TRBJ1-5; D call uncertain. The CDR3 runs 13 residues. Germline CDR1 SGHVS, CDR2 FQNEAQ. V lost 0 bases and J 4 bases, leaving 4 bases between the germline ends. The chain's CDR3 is CASSLAVNQPQHF. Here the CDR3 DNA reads TGTGCCAGCAGCTTAGCCGTGAATCAGCCCCAGCATTTT.

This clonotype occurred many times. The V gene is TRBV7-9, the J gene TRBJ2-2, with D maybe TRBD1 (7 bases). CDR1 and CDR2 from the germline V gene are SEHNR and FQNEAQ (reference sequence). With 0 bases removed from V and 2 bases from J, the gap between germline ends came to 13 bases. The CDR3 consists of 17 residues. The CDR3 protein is CASSLARGQSNTGELFF. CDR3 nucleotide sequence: TGTGCCAGCAGCTTAGCGCGGGGACAGAGCAACACCGGGGAGCTGTTTTTT. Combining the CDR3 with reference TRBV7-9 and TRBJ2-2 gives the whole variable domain DTGVSQNPRHKITKRGQNVTFRCDPISEHNRLYWYRQTLGQGPEFLTYFQNEAQLEKSRLLSDRFSAERPKGSFSTLEIQRTEQGDSAMYLCASSLARGQSNTGELFFGEGSRLTVL.

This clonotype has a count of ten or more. In nucleotides, the CDR3 is TGCAGTGCTAGAGATCATGGGACCAATACCTATGGCTACACCTTC. It encodes CSARDHGTNTYGYTF. The V call is TRBV20-1, the J call TRBJ1-2; perhaps TRBD1 as D (5 bases). The V end was cut by 0 bases, the J end by 4 bases, with 15 bases between. Looked up from germline, CDR1 is DFQATT and CDR2 is SNEGSKA (reference sequence). The CDR3 has 15 residues.

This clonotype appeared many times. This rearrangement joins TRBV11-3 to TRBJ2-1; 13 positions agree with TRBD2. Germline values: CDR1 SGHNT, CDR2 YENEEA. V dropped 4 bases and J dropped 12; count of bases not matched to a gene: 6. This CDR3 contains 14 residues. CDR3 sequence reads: CASSSRTSGGRQFF. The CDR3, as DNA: TGTGCCAGCAGCTCCAGGACTAGCGGGGGTCGGCAGTTCTTC.

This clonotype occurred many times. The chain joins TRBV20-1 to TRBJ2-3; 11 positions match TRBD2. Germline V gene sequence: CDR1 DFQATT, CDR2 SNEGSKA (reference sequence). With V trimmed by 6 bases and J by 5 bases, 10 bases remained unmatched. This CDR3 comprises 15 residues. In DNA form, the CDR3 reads TGCAGTGCGCCGATAGCGGGGGGGCACGAAGATACGCAGTATTTT. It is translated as CSAPIAGGHEDTQYF.